The rows below give T cell receptor beta chains drawn from one sample of a study of T cell changes during pregnancy in multiple sclerosis. Clones were read by immunoSEQ multiplex PCR, and TCRdb kept only the in-frame ones, dropping some. The sample has roughly 47,000 clones, 89% seen once. The source material was CD4+ T cells from peripheral blood mononuclear cells, sampled after pregnancy. The receptors were sampled from a female donor with multiple sclerosis, enrolled in a pregnancy study. The CDR3 runs from the conserved cysteine through the conserved F or W. A D gene is named only where the DNA matches it firmly. Only some rows state a clone size, as once, few, many or a class for expanded clones.

abundance	j_gene	v_gene	d_gene	CDR3nt	CDR3aa
once	TRBJ1-1	TRBV10-3	-	TGTGCCATCAGTGATTCGACAGCTCTGAACACTGAAGCTTTCTTT	CAISDSTALNTEAFF
-	TRBJ2-7	TRBV5-1	TRBD1	TGCGCCAGCAGCTTACAGGGGAAAGCATACGAGCAGTACTTC	CASSLQGKAYEQYF
-	TRBJ1-5	TRBV27	-	TGTGCCAGCAGTCCCCTAGGGGCAGGGTTCGGCAATCAGCCCCAGCATTTT	CASSPLGAGFGNQPQHF
-	TRBJ1-2	TRBV11-2	TRBD1	TGTGCCAGCAGCCCCCGGGACAGGGCTAACTATGGCTACACCTTC	CASSPRDRANYGYTF
-	TRBJ2-1	TRBV6-5	TRBD2	TGTGCCAGCACCCCGACTAGCGGGATTCAGGATGAGCAGTTCTTC	CASTPTSGIQDEQFF
-	TRBJ2-1	TRBV29-1	TRBD2	TGCAGCGTTGAAATTAGCGGGAGTGGCAATGAGCAGTTCTTC	CSVEISGSGNEQFF
-	TRBJ1-5	TRBV21-1	-	TGTGCCAGCAGCTATTCTCGGGGGTATCAGCCCCAGCATTTT	CASSYSRGYQPQHF
-	TRBJ1-3	TRBV19	-	TGTGCCAGTACCATCGGTCTTACCTCTGGAAACACCATATATTTT	CASTIGLTSGNTIYF
few	TRBJ1-1	TRBV30	-	TGTGCCTGGAGTGTAATGGGAGTTACTGAAGCTTTCTTT	CAWSVMGVTEAFF
-	TRBJ1-2	TRBV7-3	TRBD1	TGTGCCAGCAGCCTCGGACAGGGTGGAAACTATGGCTACACCTTC	CASSLGQGGNYGYTF
-	TRBJ2-2	TRBV28	TRBD1	TGTGCCAGCAGTAGGACAGGGCCCACCGGGGAGCTGTTTTTT	CASSRTGPTGELFF
-	TRBJ2-2	TRBV5-1	-	TGCGCCAGCAGCTGGACAGCGAACACCGGGGAGCTGTTTTTT	CASSWTANTGELFF
-	TRBJ2-3	TRBV6-1	TRBD2	TGTGCCAGCAGTGAAGCATCCGGGACTAGGGCGTATTTT	CASSEASGTRAYF